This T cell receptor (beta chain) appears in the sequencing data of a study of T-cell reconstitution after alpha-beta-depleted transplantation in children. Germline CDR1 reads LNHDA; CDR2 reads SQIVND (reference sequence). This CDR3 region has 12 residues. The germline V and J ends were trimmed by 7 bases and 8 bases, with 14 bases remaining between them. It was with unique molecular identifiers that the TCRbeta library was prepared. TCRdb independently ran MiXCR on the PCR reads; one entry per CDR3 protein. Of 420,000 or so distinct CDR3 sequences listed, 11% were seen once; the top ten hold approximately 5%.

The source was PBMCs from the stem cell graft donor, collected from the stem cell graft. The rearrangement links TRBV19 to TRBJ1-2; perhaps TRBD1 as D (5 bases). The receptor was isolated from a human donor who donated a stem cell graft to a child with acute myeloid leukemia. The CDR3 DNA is TGTGCCAGTAATTCCGTGGGACGCGGCTACACCTTC. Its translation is CASNSVGRGYTF.